A single sample is the source of the 21 T cell receptor beta chains below, sequenced in a study of memory CD4+ T cells and cytomegalovirus serostatus. Single viable CD3+CD4+CD8-CD45RO+ cells were sorted as the memory CD4+ T cells. TCRdb keeps only in-frame clones here, not all; method: immunoSEQ multiplex PCR. Among tens of thousands of clones, around 79% were seen once, and the ten largest hold approximately 0.78%. Sequences were obtained from memory CD4+ T cells from blood. The receptors shown here come from an adult in good health and CMV-seronegative.

The chain recombines TRBV7-8 with TRBJ1-1; TRBD1 matches 11 bases. Germline CDR1 SGHVS, CDR2 FQNEAQ. The CDR3 has 18 residues. Trimming at V came to 1 base and at J to 4 bases, leaving 11 bases not matched to a gene. The CDR3 sequence: CASSLGLSSGTGGTEAFF. In nucleotides, the CDR3 is TGTGCCAGCAGCTTAGGGTTATCTTCCGGGACAGGGGGCACTGAAGCTTTCTTT.

This clone was observed a single time. The chain couples TRBV6-1 to TRBJ1-6; maybe TRBD1 (5 bases). The germline CDR1 and CDR2 sequences are MNHNS and SASEGT. V lost 5 bases to trimming and J lost 3 bases, with 11 bases between them. This CDR3 spans 15 amino acids. CDR3: CASSPPGVYNSPLHF. The CDR3 DNA reads as TGTGCCAGCAGTCCCCCGGGGGTCTATAATTCACCCCTCCACTTT.

The rearrangement uses TRBV6-6 and TRBJ1-4; D is unresolved. The germline V gene has CDR1 MNHNY and CDR2 SVGAGI (reference sequence). The CDR3 is made up of 16 amino acids. Trimming shortened V by 6 bases and J by 0 bases, and 14 bases separated the two germline ends. CDR3 loop: CASRHDRRATNEKLFF. DNA for the CDR3: TGTGCCAGCAGACACGACCGGAGAGCAACTAATGAAAAACTGTTTTTT.

This clone was recorded only once. V is TRBV18 and J is TRBJ1-1, with 7 bases fitting TRBD1. Germline-derived CDR1 and CDR2 are KGHSH and LQKENI. The CDR3 covers 16 residues. V gave up 2 bases and J gave up 4 bases; unmatched junction bases: 10. This CDR3 reads CASSPLETGSPTEAFF. Written as DNA, the CDR3 is TGTGCCAGCTCACCATTGGAGACAGGGAGCCCCACTGAAGCTTTCTTT.

The gene calls are TRBV7-8 and TRBJ2-2; possibly TRBD1 for D (6 bases). Germline loops: CDR1 SGHVS, CDR2 FQNEAQ. This CDR3 has 13 amino acids. V lost 4 bases, J lost 5 bases, and 8 bases lay in between. The CDR3 loop is CASSSTGTGELFF. CDR3 DNA: TGTGCCAGCAGCTCCACAGGGACCGGGGAGCTGTTTTTT.

J is TRBJ2-5 and V is TRBV20-1; D is possibly TRBD2 (6 bases). Trimming left V 6 bases short and J 2 bases short, with 7 bases between. The CDR3 contains 11 residues. CDR1 and CDR2 from the germline V gene are DFQATT and SNEGSKA (reference sequence). CDR3 in amino acids: CSAGTQETQYF. For the CDR3, the DNA is TGCAGTGCCGGGACTCAAGAGACCCAGTACTTC.

The chain uses TRBV5-4 and TRBJ1-1, with a tentative D call TRBD1 (5 bases). Per the germline V gene, CDR1 is SGHNT and CDR2 is YYREEE (reference sequence). The CDR3 contains 17 residues. V lost 4 bases and J lost 2, with 21 bases in between. CDR3 sequence: CASSPRGAGRFNTEAFF. CDR3 DNA sequence: TGTGCCAGCAGCCCCCGTGGCGCAGGGAGATTTAACACTGAAGCTTTCTTT. Complete variable domain (other parts from reference TRBV5-4 and TRBJ1-1): ETGVTQSPTHLIKTRGQQVTLRCSSQSGHNTVSWYQQALGQGPQFIFQYYREEENGRGNFPPRFSGLQFPNYSSELNVNALELDDSALYLCASSPRGAGRFNTEAFFGQGTRLTVV.

The rearrangement links TRBV5-4 to TRBJ2-2; D is unresolved. The CDR3 has 13 amino acids. Germline CDR1 and CDR2: SGHNT and YYREEE (reference sequence). V was cut by 0 bases and J by 4 bases, with 4 bases left in between. The CDR3 bases are TGTGCCAGCAGCTTGGATGCCACCGGGGAGCTGTTTTTT. This sequence encodes CASSLDATGELFF.

The DNA for the CDR3 is TGTGCCAGCAGCTTGGCCGAGGGGTATAATTCACCCCTCCACTTT. This sequence encodes CASSLAEGYNSPLHF. The chain carries TRBV5-4 and TRBJ1-6; D possibly corresponds to TRBD1 (5 bases). Germline CDR1 and CDR2: SGHNT and YYREEE (reference sequence). The CDR3 runs to 15 residues. The V end lost 0 bases, the J end lost 4 bases, and 8 bases lay between the germline ends. The full variable domain, rest sourced from reference TRBV5-4 and TRBJ1-6, is ETGVTQSPTHLIKTRGQQVTLRCSSQSGHNTVSWYQQALGQGPQFIFQYYREEENGRGNFPPRFSGLQFPNYSSELNVNALELDDSALYLCASSLAEGYNSPLHFGNGTRLTVT.

This clone was found a few times. This chain links TRBV5-4 with TRBJ1-6; D not resolved. The CDR3 is 13 amino acids. Germline loops: CDR1 SGHNT, CDR2 YYREEE (reference sequence). V was shortened by 0 bases and J by 8 bases, with 6 bases between the two germline ends. CDR3 DNA: TGTGCCAGCAGCTTGGATTTATATTCACCCCTCCACTTT. Translated, it gives CASSLDLYSPLHF.

This chain uses TRBV14 with TRBJ2-7, with TRBD1 as a possible D gene (6 bases). The V end lost 2 bases, the J end lost 0 bases, and 14 bases lay between the germline ends. The CDR3 has 16 amino acids. Germline CDR1 and CDR2: SGHDN and FVKESK. DNA for the CDR3: TGTGCCAGCAGCCAACAGGGGATTGCCTTCTCCTACGAGCAGTACTTC. Amino acid sequence: CASSQQGIAFSYEQYF.

This chain links TRBV10-3 with TRBJ1-5; 8 bases align to TRBD1. The CDR3 has 16 residues. Unmatched junction bases numbered 12, after V lost 3 bases and J lost 8 bases. Germline lookup yields CDR1 ENHRY and CDR2 SYGVKD. The CDR3 sequence is CAISDPGTGGLEPQHF. The CDR3 coding sequence is TGTGCCATCAGTGATCCGGGGACAGGAGGGTTGGAGCCCCAGCATTTT.

The chain has TRBV11-2 and TRBJ2-7; TRBD1 aligns across 9 bases. Germline V gives CDR1 SGHAT, CDR2 FQNNGV. This CDR3 spans 13 amino acids. The trim removed 5 bases at V and 4 bases at J, leaving 3 bases unmatched. CDR3 bases: TGTGCCAGCAGCCCTGGACAGGGGTACGAGCAGTACTTC. Translating gives CASSPGQGYEQYF. The full variable domain, in which reference TRBV11-2 and TRBJ2-7 provide the parts outside the CDR3, is EAGVAQSPRYKIIEKRQSVAFWCNPISGHATLYWYQQILGQGPKLLIQFQNNGVVDDSQLPKDRFSAERLKGVDSTLKIQPAKLEDSAVYLCASSPGQGYEQYFGPGTRLTVT.

This sequence joins TRBV27 and TRBJ1-3; D may be TRBD1 (5 bases). V shed 5 bases and J shed 2 bases, with 10 bases lying between them. There are 14 residues in the CDR3. Germline-derived CDR1 and CDR2 are MNHEY and SMNVEV (reference sequence). Here the CDR3 reads CASSGAGAGNTIYF. DNA of the CDR3: TGTGCCAGCAGTGGGGCAGGTGCTGGAAACACCATATATTTT.

This chain links TRBV6-1 with TRBJ1-3; weak D call: TRBD1 (6 bases). Deletions cut 3 bases from V and 0 bases from J, with 12 bases between. The CDR3 is 16 amino acids. Germline CDR1 MNHNS, CDR2 SASEGT. The CDR3 loop reads CASSESGQISGNTIYF. The CDR3 DNA sequence: TGTGCCAGCAGTGAGTCGGGACAAATCTCTGGAAACACCATATATTTT.

The rearrangement links TRBV7-9 to TRBJ1-1, with D possibly being TRBD1 (5 bases). CDR1 SEHNR and CDR2 FQNEAQ come from the germline V gene (reference sequence). This CDR3 is 13 amino acids long. The V end was cut by 8 bases, the J end by 3 bases, with 13 bases between. The CDR3 DNA is TGTGCCAGCGCAGCGGGGCGAGACACTGAAGCTTTCTTT. Translation gives CASAAGRDTEAFF.

This chain joins TRBV10-2 and TRBJ1-2; D unclear. CDR3 length: 11 amino acids. Germline V gene lookup returns CDR1 WSHSY and CDR2 SAAADI. Trimming shortened V by 7 bases and J by 6 bases, and 9 bases separated the two germline ends. CDR3 in amino acids: CASKRGHGYTF. CDR3 coding DNA: TGCGCCAGCAAAAGAGGGCATGGCTACACCTTC.

The chain recombines TRBV4-2 with TRBJ1-1; D is ambiguous. CDR3 length: 15 residues. The ends were cut back, 5 bases at V and 0 bases at J, with 13 bases in the middle. Germline V gene data show CDR1 as LGHNA and CDR2 as YNFKEQ. Here the CDR3 reads CASSVGGGMNTEAFF. The CDR3 DNA reads as TGTGCCAGCAGCGTTGGTGGAGGGATGAACACTGAAGCTTTCTTT.

This chain joins TRBV11-3 and TRBJ2-7; D might be TRBD1 (5 bases). The V gene lost 6 bases and the J gene lost 3 bases, with 18 bases spanning the gap. From germline, CDR1 is SGHNT and CDR2 YENEEA. The CDR3 runs 15 residues. The CDR3 DNA is TGTGCCAGCAGTCCTCGCGGCGACAGCTACTACGAGCAGTACTTC. Its translation is CASSPRGDSYYEQYF.

The V gene is TRBV7-2, the J gene TRBJ2-6; TRBD1 matches 8 bases. The CDR3 runs 17 residues. Trimming removed 8 bases from V and 0 bases from J; junction bases left unmatched: 9. Germline V gene lookup returns CDR1 SGHTA and CDR2 FQGNSA. The CDR3 DNA reads TGTGCCAGCTCCCTTTCAACAGGGGGCTCTGGGGCCAACGTCCTGACTTTC. Its translation: CASSLSTGGSGANVLTF.

CDR3 nucleotide sequence: TGTGCCAGCAGCCTACAGGGTTATTCACCCCTCCACTTT. This encodes CASSLQGYSPLHF. This chain uses TRBV14 with TRBJ1-6; a weak D match, TRBD1 (6 bases). This CDR3 comprises 13 residues. The V end lost 4 bases, the J end lost 8 bases, and 9 bases lay between the germline ends. Germline V gene data show CDR1 as SGHDN and CDR2 as FVKESK. Looking up the rest from reference TRBV14 and TRBJ1-6 gives the full variable domain: EAGVTQFPSHSVIEKGQTVTLRCDPISGHDNLYWYRRVMGKEIKFLLHFVKESKQDESGMPNNRFLAERTGGTYSTLKVQPAELEDSGVYFCASSLQGYSPLHFGNGTRLTVT.